A selection of T cell receptor beta chains follows, all from one sample in a study of T cell responses to AZD1222 COVID-19 vaccine. Profiled with immunoSEQ multiplex PCR; TCRdb holds only in-frame clones, not every one. The table has more than 140,000 clones, approximately 89% seen once. The sample consisted of peripheral blood, taken on day 0 of MenACWY control vaccination. The receptors were gathered from an adult in good health. Each CDR3 is given with its conserved first and last residue. The order of the fields is V gene, D gene, clone size, J gene, CDR3 protein, CDR3 DNA. The D gene is left open where the match is weak. Size tells how often a clone was seen (once, few, many) or the class of an expanded clone, and some rows leave it out.

TRBV11-2	.	few	TRBJ1-6	CASSYGARRLPGDNSPLHF	TGTGCCAGCAGCTACGGAGCCCGGAGGCTTCCAGGCGATAATTCACCCCTCCACTTT
TRBV5-4	TRBD1	.	TRBJ1-4	CASSPGQGPYLNEKLFF	TGTGCCAGCAGTCCGGGACAGGGCCCTTACCTAAATGAAAAACTGTTTTTT
TRBV7-9	TRBD1	.	TRBJ1-1	CASSLGQGDTEAFF	TGTGCCAGCAGCTTAGGACAGGGGGACACTGAAGCTTTCTTT
TRBV19	.	few	TRBJ2-1	CASSLGRYNEQFF	TGTGCCAGTAGTTTGGGGCGGTACAATGAGCAGTTCTTC
TRBV5-1	TRBD2	.	TRBJ2-2	CASSYLAGLTGELFF	TGCGCCAGCAGCTACCTAGCGGGCCTCACCGGGGAGCTGTTTTTT
TRBV7-9	TRBD2	once	TRBJ2-7	CASSPPSGSLYGQYF	TGTGCCAGCAGCCCTCCTAGCGGGAGTTTATACGGGCAGTACTTC
TRBV5-1	TRBD2	.	TRBJ2-2	CASSSSSGRGELFF	TGCGCCAGCAGCTCGTCTAGCGGGAGGGGGGAGCTGTTTTTT
TRBV6-5	TRBD1	.	TRBJ2-7	CATRGQAYEQYF	TGTGCCACCCGGGGACAGGCCTACGAGCAGTACTTC
TRBV6-2/TRBV6-3	.	.	TRBJ1-1	CASSYSQGNTEAFF	TGTGCCAGCAGTTACTCACAGGGTAACACTGAAGCTTTCTTT
TRBV6-5	.	.	TRBJ1-1	CASSPFTLGAFF	TGTGCCAGCAGCCCCTTTACCCTGGGGGCTTTCTTT
TRBV7-8	.	.	TRBJ2-3	CASSPETGVADTQYF	TGTGCCAGCAGCCCGGAGACAGGTGTGGCAGATACGCAGTATTTT
TRBV11-3	.	.	TRBJ2-1	CASSLNRYNEQFF	TGTGCCAGCAGCTTAAACAGATACAATGAGCAGTTCTTC
TRBV5-6	.	.	TRBJ1-2	CASSLAGTQSNYGYTF	TGTGCCAGCAGCTTGGCCGGTACCCAGTCTAACTATGGCTACACCTTC
TRBV7-2	.	.	TRBJ2-2	CASSFQTTTGELFF	TGTGCCAGCAGCTTCCAAACCACCACCGGGGAGCTGTTTTTT
TRBV4-1	TRBD1	.	TRBJ1-1	CASSMSGGMNTEAFF	TGCGCCAGCAGTATGTCAGGGGGAATGAACACTGAAGCTTTCTTT
TRBV4-3	.	.	TRBJ2-3	CASSQEITDTQYF	TGCGCCAGCAGCCAAGAGATTACAGATACGCAGTATTTT
TRBV10-1	TRBD1	.	TRBJ1-4	CASSVRDRGQVNEKLFF	TGCGCCAGCAGTGTACGGGACAGGGGGCAGGTTAATGAAAAACTGTTTTTT
TRBV12-3/TRBV12-4	.	.	TRBJ1-2	CASNRYLEGGYTF	TGTGCCAGCAATCGGTACTTGGAAGGTGGCTACACCTTC
TRBV3-1/TRBV3-2	.	.	TRBJ1-1	CASSQAGGWETNTEAFF	TGTGCCAGCAGCCAAGCTGGGGGTTGGGAGACTAACACTGAAGCTTTCTTT
TRBV21-1	.	.	TRBJ1-5	CASSKRGTNQPQHF	TGTGCCAGCAGCAAGCGGGGGACCAATCAGCCCCAGCATTTT
TRBV9	.	few	TRBJ2-1	CASSVGTDFYNEQFF	TGTGCCAGCAGCGTAGGGACAGATTTTTACAATGAGCAGTTCTTC
TRBV9	.	.	TRBJ2-7	CASIGSESYEQYF	TGTGCCAGCATTGGGTCAGAAAGCTACGAGCAGTACTTC
TRBV7-6	TRBD2	.	TRBJ2-7	CASSLRGGSSYEQYF	TGTGCCAGCAGCTTAAGGGGCGGGAGCTCCTACGAGCAGTACTTC
TRBV25-1	.	.	TRBJ2-7	CASSGLGLRDNPEQYF	TGTGCCAGCAGTGGACTGGGACTCCGGGACAATCCCGAGCAGTACTTC
TRBV4-1	TRBD1	.	TRBJ1-1	CASSHPIRQGREAFF	TGCGCCAGCAGCCACCCTATTAGACAGGGGAGGGAAGCTTTCTTT
TRBV6-6	.	.	TRBJ1-2	CASSAANYGYTF	TGTGCCAGCAGTGCGGCCAACTATGGCTACACCTTC
TRBV24-1	TRBD1	.	TRBJ1-2	CATSDWGDREGGYTF	TGTGCCACCAGTGATTGGGGCGACAGGGAGGGTGGCTACACCTTC
TRBV18	TRBD1	.	TRBJ1-4	CASSPGTVATNEKLFF	TGTGCCAGCTCACCTGGGACAGTTGCAACTAATGAAAAACTGTTTTTT
TRBV25-1	TRBD1	.	TRBJ2-7	CASTLGTGDSYEQYF	TGTGCCAGCACTTTAGGGACAGGGGATTCCTACGAGCAGTACTTC
TRBV15	.	.	TRBJ2-5	CATSREGLGETQYF	TGTGCCACCAGCAGAGAAGGACTGGGCGAGACCCAGTACTTC
TRBV28	TRBD1	.	TRBJ2-1	CASSQRQGPKTYNEQFF	TGTGCCAGCAGCCAAAGACAGGGGCCAAAAACCTACAATGAGCAGTTCTTC
TRBV15	.	.	TRBJ2-3	CATSRESRDTQYF	TGTGCCACCAGCAGAGAATCTCGGGATACGCAGTATTTT
TRBV25-1	.	once	TRBJ2-3	CASSEYGRSDTQYF	TGTGCCAGCAGTGAATATGGACGCTCAGATACGCAGTATTTT
TRBV7-2	.	.	TRBJ1-2	CASSLGRQGSDGYTF	TGTGCCAGCAGCTTAGGGAGGCAGGGTTCCGATGGCTACACCTTC
TRBV5-1	.	.	TRBJ2-1	CASSLAFNEQFF	TGCGCCAGCAGCTTGGCCTTCAATGAGCAGTTCTTC
TRBV9	.	.	TRBJ1-5	CASSVDPNQPQHF	TGTGCCAGCAGCGTAGATCCCAATCAGCCCCAGCATTTT
TRBV5-4	TRBD1	.	TRBJ1-2	CASSVGTGGGYTF	TGTGCCAGCAGCGTAGGGACAGGGGGAGGCTACACCTTC
TRBV5-6	.	.	TRBJ2-7	CASSLEGPSGEQYF	TGTGCCAGCAGCTTGGAGGGACCCTCGGGGGAGCAGTACTTC
TRBV10-3	TRBD1	.	TRBJ2-2	CAIRGQGYTGELFF	TGTGCCATCAGAGGACAGGGCTACACCGGGGAGCTGTTTTTT
TRBV18	.	.	TRBJ2-7	CASSPGDTYEQYF	TGTGCCAGCTCACCCGGAGACACCTACGAGCAGTACTTC
TRBV27	TRBD1	medium-sized	TRBJ1-1	CASSYGQGTAFF	TGTGCCAGCAGTTATGGACAGGGTACAGCTTTCTTT